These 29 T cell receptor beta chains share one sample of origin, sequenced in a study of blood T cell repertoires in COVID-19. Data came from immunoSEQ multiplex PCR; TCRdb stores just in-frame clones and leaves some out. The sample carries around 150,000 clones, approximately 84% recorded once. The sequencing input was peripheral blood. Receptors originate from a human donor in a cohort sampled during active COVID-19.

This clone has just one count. CDR3 residues: CASSLDRAPSTDTQYF. The CDR3 nucleotides are TGTGCCAGCAGCTTAGACAGGGCCCCTAGCACAGATACGCAGTATTTT. The chain carries TRBV7-8 and TRBJ2-3; D perhaps matches TRBD1 (6 bases). The CDR3 is made up of 16 amino acids. Trimming removed 1 base at V and 0 bases at J, with 11 bases between. The germline V gene has CDR1 SGHVS and CDR2 FQNEAQ.

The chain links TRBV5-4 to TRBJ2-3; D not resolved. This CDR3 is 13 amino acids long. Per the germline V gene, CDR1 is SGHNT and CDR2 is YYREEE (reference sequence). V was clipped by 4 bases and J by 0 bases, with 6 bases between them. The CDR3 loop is CASSPVSTDTQYF. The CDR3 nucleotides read TGTGCCAGCAGCCCCGTTAGCACAGATACGCAGTATTTT. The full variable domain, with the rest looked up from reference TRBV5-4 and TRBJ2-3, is ETGVTQSPTHLIKTRGQQVTLRCSSQSGHNTVSWYQQALGQGPQFIFQYYREEENGRGNFPPRFSGLQFPNYSSELNVNALELDDSALYLCASSPVSTDTQYFGPGTRLTVL.

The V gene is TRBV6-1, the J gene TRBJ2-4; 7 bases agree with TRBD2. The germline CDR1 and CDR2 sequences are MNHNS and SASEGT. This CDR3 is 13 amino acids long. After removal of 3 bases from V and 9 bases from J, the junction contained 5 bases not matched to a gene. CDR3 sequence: CASSERGFAIQYF. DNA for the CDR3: TGTGCCAGCAGTGAGCGGGGGTTCGCCATTCAGTACTTC.

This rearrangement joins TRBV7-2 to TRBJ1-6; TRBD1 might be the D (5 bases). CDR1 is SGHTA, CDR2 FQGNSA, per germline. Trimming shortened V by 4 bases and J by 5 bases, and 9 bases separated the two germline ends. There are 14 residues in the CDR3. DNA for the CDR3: TGTGCCAGCAGCTCAGGGTGGGATAATTCACCCCTCCACTTT. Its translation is CASSSGWDNSPLHF.

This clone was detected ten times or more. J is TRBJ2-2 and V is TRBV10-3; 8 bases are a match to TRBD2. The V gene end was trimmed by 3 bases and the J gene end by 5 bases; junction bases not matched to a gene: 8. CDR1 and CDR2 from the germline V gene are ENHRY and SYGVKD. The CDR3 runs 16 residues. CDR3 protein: CAISDSRGVPTGELFF. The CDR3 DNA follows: TGTGCCATCAGTGACTCGCGGGGGGTACCAACCGGGGAGCTGTTTTTT.

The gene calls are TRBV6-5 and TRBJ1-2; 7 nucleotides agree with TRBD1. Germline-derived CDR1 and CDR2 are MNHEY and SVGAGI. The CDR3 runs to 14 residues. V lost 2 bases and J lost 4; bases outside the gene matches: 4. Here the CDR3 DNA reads TGTGCCAGCAGTTACGGACAGGCGACCTATGGCTACACCTTC. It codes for CASSYGQATYGYTF.

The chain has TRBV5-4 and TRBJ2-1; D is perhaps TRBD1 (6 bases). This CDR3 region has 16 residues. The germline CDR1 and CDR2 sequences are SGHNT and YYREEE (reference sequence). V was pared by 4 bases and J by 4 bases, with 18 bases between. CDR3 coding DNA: TGTGCCAGCAGCAGAAGTAAATCGGACAGTTACAATGAGCAGTTCTTC. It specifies CASSRSKSDSYNEQFF. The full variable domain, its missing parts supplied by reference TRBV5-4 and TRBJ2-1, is ETGVTQSPTHLIKTRGQQVTLRCSSQSGHNTVSWYQQALGQGPQFIFQYYREEENGRGNFPPRFSGLQFPNYSSELNVNALELDDSALYLCASSRSKSDSYNEQFFGPGTRLTVL.

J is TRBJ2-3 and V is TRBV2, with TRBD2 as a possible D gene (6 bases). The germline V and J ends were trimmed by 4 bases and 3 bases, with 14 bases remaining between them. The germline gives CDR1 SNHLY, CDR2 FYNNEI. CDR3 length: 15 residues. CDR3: CASSGRGGPTDTQYF. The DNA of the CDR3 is TGTGCCAGCAGTGGTAGGGGAGGTCCAACAGATACGCAGTATTTT.

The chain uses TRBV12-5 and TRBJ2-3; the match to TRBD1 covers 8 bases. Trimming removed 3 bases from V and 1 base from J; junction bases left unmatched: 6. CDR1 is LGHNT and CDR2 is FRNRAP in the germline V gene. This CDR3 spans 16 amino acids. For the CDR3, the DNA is TGTGCTAGTGGTTTAAAGACAGGGGTGGGCACAGATACGCAGTATTTT. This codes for CASGLKTGVGTDTQYF.

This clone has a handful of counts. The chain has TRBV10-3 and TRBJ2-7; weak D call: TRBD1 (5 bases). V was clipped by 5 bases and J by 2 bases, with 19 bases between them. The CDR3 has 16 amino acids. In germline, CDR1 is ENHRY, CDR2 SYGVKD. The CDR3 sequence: CAISQGAQVTAYEQYF. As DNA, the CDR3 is TGTGCCATCAGTCAGGGTGCCCAAGTTACCGCCTACGAGCAGTACTTC.

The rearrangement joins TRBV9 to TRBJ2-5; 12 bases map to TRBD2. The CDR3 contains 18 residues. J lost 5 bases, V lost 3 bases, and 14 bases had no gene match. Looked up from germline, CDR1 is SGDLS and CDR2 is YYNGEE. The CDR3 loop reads CASSEGALAGGRWETQYF. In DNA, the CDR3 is TGTGCCAGCAGCGAGGGAGCCCTAGCGGGGGGGCGCTGGGAGACCCAGTACTTC.

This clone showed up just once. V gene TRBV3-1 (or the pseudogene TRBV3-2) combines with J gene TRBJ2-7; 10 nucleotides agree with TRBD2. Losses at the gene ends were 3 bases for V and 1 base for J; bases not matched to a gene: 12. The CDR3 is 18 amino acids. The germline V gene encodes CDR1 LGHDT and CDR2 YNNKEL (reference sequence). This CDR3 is CASSQATKQRGGSYEQYF. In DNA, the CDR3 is TGTGCCAGCAGCCAGGCAACGAAACAGCGGGGGGGGTCCTACGAGCAGTACTTC.

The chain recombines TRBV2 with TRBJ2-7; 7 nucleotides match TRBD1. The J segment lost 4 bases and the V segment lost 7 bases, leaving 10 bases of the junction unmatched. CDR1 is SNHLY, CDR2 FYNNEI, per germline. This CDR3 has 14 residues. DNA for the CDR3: TGTGCCAGCAAGGGGACAGTCCCCAGGTACGAGCAGTACTTC. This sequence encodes CASKGTVPRYEQYF.

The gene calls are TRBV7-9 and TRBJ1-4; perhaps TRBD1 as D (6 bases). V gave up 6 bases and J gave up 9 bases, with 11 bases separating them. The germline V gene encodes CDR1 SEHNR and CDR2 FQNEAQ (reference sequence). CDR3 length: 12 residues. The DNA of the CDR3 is TGTGCCAGCAGTTTTGACAGGCAAAAACTGTTTTTT. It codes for CASSFDRQKLFF.

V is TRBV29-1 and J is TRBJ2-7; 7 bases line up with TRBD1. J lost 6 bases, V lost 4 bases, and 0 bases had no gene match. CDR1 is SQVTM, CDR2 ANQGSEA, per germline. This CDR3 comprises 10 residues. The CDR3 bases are TGCAGCGTTGGGGACAGCGAGCAGTACTTC. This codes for CSVGDSEQYF.

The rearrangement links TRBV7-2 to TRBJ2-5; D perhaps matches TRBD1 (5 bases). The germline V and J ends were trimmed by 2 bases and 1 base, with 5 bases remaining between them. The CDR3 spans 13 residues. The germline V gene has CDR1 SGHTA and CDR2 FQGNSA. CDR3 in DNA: TGTGCCAGCAGCTTACAGGGCCAAGAGACCCAGTACTTC. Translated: CASSLQGQETQYF.

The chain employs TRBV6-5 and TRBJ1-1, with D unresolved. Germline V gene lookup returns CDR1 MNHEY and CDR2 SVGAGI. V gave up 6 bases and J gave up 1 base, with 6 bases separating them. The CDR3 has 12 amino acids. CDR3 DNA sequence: TGTGCCAGCAGCCCGAGGAACACTGAAGCTTTCTTT. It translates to CASSPRNTEAFF.

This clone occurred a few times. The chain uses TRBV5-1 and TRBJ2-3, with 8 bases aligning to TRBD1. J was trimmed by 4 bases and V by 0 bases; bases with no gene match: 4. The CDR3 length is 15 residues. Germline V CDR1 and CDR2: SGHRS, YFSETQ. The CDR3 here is CASSLAGTGSDTQYF. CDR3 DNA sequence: TGCGCCAGCAGCTTGGCTGGGACAGGATCAGATACGCAGTATTTT.

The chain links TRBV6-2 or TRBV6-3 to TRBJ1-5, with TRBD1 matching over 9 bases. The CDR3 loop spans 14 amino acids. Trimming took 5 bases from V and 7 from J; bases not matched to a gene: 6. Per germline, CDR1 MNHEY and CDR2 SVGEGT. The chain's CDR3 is CASSQDRGSQPQHF. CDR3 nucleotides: TGTGCCAGCAGTCAGGACAGGGGATCCCAGCCCCAGCATTTT.

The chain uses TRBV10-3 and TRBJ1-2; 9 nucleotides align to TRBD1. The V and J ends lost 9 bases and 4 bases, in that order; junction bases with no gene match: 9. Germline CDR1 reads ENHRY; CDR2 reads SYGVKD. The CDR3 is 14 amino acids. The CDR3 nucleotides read TGTGCCATAGGTCGTGAGGGACAGGGCTATGGCTACACCTTC. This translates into CAIGREGQGYGYTF.

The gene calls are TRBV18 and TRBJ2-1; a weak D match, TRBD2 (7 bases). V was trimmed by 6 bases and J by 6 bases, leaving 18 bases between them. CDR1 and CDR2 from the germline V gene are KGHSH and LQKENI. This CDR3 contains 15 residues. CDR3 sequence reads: CASSRDGGALNEQFF. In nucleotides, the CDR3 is TGTGCCAGCTCCCGGGATGGGGGGGCCCTCAATGAGCAGTTCTTC. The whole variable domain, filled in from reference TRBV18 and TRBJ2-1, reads NAGVMQNPRHLVRRRGQEARLRCSPMKGHSHVYWYRQLPEEGLKFMVYLQKENIIDESGMPKERFSAEFPKEGPSILRIQQVVRGDSAAYFCASSRDGGALNEQFFGPGTRLTVL.

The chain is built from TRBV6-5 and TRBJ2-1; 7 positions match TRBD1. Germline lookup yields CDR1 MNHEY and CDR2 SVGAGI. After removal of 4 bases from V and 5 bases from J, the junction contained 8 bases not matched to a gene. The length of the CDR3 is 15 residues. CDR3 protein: CASSSPGQAHNEQFF. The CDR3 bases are TGTGCCAGCAGTTCCCCCGGACAGGCCCACAATGAGCAGTTCTTC.

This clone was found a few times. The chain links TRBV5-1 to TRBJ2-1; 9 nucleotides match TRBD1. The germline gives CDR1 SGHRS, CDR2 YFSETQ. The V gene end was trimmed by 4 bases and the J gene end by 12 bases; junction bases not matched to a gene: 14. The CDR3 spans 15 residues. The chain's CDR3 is CASSRDRERGIGQFF. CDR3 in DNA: TGCGCCAGCAGCCGGGACAGGGAGCGAGGGATCGGGCAGTTCTTC.

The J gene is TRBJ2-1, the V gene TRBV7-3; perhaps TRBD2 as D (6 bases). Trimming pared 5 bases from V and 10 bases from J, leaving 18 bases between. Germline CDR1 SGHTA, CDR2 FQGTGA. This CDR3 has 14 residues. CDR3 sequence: CASSTSPGVGEQFF. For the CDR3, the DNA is TGTGCCAGCAGCACCTCACCGGGGGTCGGGGAGCAGTTCTTC. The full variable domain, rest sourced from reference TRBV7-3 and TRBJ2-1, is GAGVSQTPSNKVTEKGKYVELRCDPISGHTALYWYRQSLGQGPEFLIYFQGTGAADDSGLPNDRFFAVRPEGSVSTLKIQRTERGDSAVYLCASSTSPGVGEQFFGPGTRLTVL.

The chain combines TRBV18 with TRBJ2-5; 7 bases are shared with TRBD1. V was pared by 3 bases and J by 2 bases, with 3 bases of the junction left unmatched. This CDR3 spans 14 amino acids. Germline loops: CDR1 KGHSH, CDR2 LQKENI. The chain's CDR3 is CASSPGQSQETQYF. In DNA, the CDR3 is TGTGCCAGCTCACCGGGACAGTCACAAGAGACCCAGTACTTC.

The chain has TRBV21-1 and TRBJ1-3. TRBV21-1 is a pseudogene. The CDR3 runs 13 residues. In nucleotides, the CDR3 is TGTGCCAGCAGCACTATTACTGGAAACACCATATATTTT. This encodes CASSTITGNTIYF.

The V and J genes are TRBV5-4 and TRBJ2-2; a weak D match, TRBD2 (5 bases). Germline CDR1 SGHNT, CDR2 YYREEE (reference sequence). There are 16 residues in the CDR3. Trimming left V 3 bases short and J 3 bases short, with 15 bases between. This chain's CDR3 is CASSYRGLRYTGELFF. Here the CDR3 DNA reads TGTGCCAGCAGCTACAGAGGGCTTAGGTACACCGGGGAGCTGTTTTTT.

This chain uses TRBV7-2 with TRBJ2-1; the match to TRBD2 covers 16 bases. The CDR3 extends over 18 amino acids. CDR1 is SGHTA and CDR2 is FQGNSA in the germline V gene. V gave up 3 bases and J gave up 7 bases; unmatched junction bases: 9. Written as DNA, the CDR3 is TGTGCCAGCAGCTTGGGACTAGCGGGGGGGCCTCGGCGGAATGAGCAGTTCTTC. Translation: CASSLGLAGGPRRNEQFF.

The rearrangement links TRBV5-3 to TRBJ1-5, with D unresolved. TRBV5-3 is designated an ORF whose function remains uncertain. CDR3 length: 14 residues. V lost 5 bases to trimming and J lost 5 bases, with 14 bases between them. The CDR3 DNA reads TGTGCCAGAAGGGGCTCGATGGAGGATCAGCCCCAGCATTTT. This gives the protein CARRGSMEDQPQHF.